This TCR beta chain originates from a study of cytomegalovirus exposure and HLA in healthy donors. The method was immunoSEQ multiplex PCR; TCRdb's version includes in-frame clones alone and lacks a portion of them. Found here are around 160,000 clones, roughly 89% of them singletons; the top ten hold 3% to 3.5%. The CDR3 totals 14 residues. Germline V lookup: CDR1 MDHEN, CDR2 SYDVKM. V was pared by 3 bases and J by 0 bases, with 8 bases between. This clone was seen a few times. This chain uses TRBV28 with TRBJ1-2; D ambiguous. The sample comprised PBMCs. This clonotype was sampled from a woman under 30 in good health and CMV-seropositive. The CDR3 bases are TGTGCCAGCAGTTTTTCACCAGCTAACTATGGCTACACCTTC. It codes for CASSFSPANYGYTF.